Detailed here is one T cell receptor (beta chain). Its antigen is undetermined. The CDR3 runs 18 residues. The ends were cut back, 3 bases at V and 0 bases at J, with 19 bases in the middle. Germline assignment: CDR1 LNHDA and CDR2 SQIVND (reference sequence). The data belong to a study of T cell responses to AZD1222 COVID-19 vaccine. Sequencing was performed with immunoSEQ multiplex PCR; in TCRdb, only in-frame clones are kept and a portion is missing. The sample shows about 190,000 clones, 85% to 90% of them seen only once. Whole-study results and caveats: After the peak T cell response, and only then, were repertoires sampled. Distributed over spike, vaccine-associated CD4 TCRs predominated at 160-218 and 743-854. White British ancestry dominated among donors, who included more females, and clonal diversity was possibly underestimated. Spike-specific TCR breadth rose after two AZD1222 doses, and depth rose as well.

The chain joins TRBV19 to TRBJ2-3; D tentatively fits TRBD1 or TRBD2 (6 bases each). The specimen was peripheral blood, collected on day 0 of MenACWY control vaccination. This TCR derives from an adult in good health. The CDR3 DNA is TGTGCCAGTAGTATGGGGGCTACTAGCAACCCTAGCACAGATACGCAGTATTTT. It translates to CASSMGATSNPSTDTQYF.